The text below deals with one T cell receptor (beta chain). It lacks a known antigen. No base quality values were provided; no much bigger clone lies one nucleotide off. The sample belongs to a study of cytomegalovirus exposure and HLA in healthy donors (dated by TCRdb to 2016 to 2017). A note on the overall study: An earlier analysis of roughly 610 of the donors reported 276 Gb of sequence data and 100 million to 120 million unique TCR beta sequences obtained from 180 million or so T cells. Five DR-DQ haplotypes were handled as single units for association and clustering because linkage in the cohort was strong. Donor age, sex, ethnicity and CMV serostatus were compiled together with the repertoire data. A later genetic analysis took genome-wide SNP genotypes for about 55% of the roughly 670 donors and used that subset as a discovery cohort. In the later analysis, no new phenotypic data were used to find candidate immune exposures; instead, reliance was placed on TCR beta sequences and their occurrence across donors. To predict cytomegalovirus infection status, the study combined high-throughput TCR immunosequencing, statistical association of individual TCRs with disease status, and machine learning. The T cell repertoires of roughly 660 subjects were profiled by immunosequencing and related to cytomegalovirus serostatus. Of the roughly 390 genotyped donors, less than 90% were placed in the genetic ancestry cluster associated with self-reported Caucasian donors. A later analysis re-analyzed previously published TCR beta repertoires from 600 to 850 donors and added high-resolution HLA genotyping to study TCR occurrence patterns. Among 300 to 500 genotyped donors of the cohort, an average of approximately 240,000 unique TCR beta nucleotide sequences was sequenced per donor, of which about 19% were non-productive. The study aimed to test whether cataloging public T cell receptors could reveal signatures of past pathogen exposure. In addition to the first cohort of 666 subjects, a separate validation cohort of some 120 different subjects was used. The number of typed donors differed by locus: 629-630 for A, B, C, DRB1 and DQB1; 522 for DQA1; some 590 for DPA1; and 400 to 480 for DPB1. To decide whether each TCR beta V gene segment behaved as functional or pseudogenic, an earlier analysis of some 580 of the donors relied on high-throughput TCR beta sequencing. All discovery cohort repertoires had been generated on a single sequencing platform. HLA typing covered class I and class II loci at four-digit resolution. Roughly 310 gigabases of sequencing data and 70 million to 100 million unique TCR sequences were included in an early release covering about 620 HLA-typed donors.

The cohort was made up of approximately 670 healthy bone marrow donors. At the time of sampling, every cohort member was nominally healthy, though immune exposures that went unrecorded were likely present. The donor tested CMV seropositive and was one of the 289 seropositive cohort members. Each donor provided a peripheral blood sample, and peripheral blood mononuclear cells were used for TCR beta sequencing. The Qiagen DNeasy Blood Extraction Kit was used to extract genomic DNA from the blood cell samples. The research as a whole found: Most TCR sequences were seen in very few donors, while some public TCRs were found in many individuals. Assigning TCR associations to individual alleles was difficult when HLA alleles, especially DR and DQ, strongly co-occurred. The only immune exposure information available for the cohort was CMV serostatus. Linkage disequilibrium might explain the correlated functional status among segregating V segments, but an unknown experimental factor could not be excluded. Because the 87-base-pair reads could not distinguish some IMGT-functional V segments, including TRBV6-2 and TRBV6-3, those segments were excluded. A later genetic analysis associated a missense DCLRE1C variant with V-gene and J-gene trimming of TCR beta chains, and an independent cohort replicated the association. A later analysis found that HLA-associated TCR beta chains were more clonally expanded and had lower generation probabilities than equally common non-associated chains. Because HLA typing was unavailable for some donors at each locus, only the typed subset was used in association tests. The authors suggested that the approach could potentially be extended to other disease states and immunological phenotypes. Most CMV-associated TCR beta chains appeared to be HLA-restricted in a later analysis, and the HLA associations seemed to be driven largely by CMV exposure. A further reported finding was that TCR beta sequences accurately predicted the HLA-A and HLA-B alleles for most subjects in the first cohort. According to a later analysis, TCR association rates differed among HLA loci, with DRB1 alleles showing the most associated TCRs and HLA-C alleles showing the fewest. In an earlier analysis of around 600 of the donors, most TCR beta V segments appeared in productive rearrangements about 87% or about 30% of the time, broadly matching IMGT annotations. In a later genetic analysis, fewer N-insertions in productive TCRs were reported among donors in an Asian-associated ancestry cluster than the approximately 670-donor mean. The classifier was reported to diagnose cytomegalovirus status with high specificity and sensitivity in both the original and validation cohorts. Three of the identified cytomegalovirus-associated TCR beta chains were confirmed in vitro to be specific for cytomegalovirus antigens. A cluster of highly shared sequence variants was judged likely to be a technical artifact of the sequencing pipeline. A total of 164 TCR beta chains were listed by the study as associated with cytomegalovirus. Because counts were too low, about 18 rarely observed V segments, including chromosome 9 orphons, were excluded from the earlier analysis of 587 of the donors. The cohort was sequenced for TCR beta chains only, and without alpha or paired-chain data the features that could be detected were limited. At a false discovery rate of 0.05, a later analysis linked 15,000 to 20,000 TCR beta sequences to specific HLA alleles. In a later analysis, several top co-occurrence clusters were reported to appear linked to parvovirus B19, influenza, CMV and Epstein-Barr virus. Presence/absence analyses assumed roughly uniform sequencing depth across donors, an assumption that may not hold.

V is cut by 0 bases and J by 9 bases, and the space between the germline ends is 18 bases. There are 16 amino acids in the CDR3, from cysteine to phenylalanine inclusive. Solely the CDR3 DNA is kept, with 48 bases framed from the first base. CDR1 and CDR2 are read off the germline V gene as LGHNA and YSLEER. Library construction relied on the immunoSEQ multiplex PCR assay. For the multiplex PCR, a mixture combining 60 forward primers for TCR Vbeta segments and 13 reverse primers for TCR Jbeta segments was used. The CDR3 region of rearranged TCR beta genes was amplified from genomic DNA by a multiplex PCR assay. On the Illumina HiSeq System, the amplified TCR beta libraries were sequenced as 87-base-pair reads. Processing in the source paper ran as follows. Across the roughly 600 repertoires, a later analysis counted around 80 million unique TCR beta chains, around 11 million of which were shared by at least two donors. Raw reads were error-corrected and collapsed into unique sequences by a nearest-neighbor algorithm in which closely related sequences were merged to remove PCR and sequencing errors. CDR3 sequences were aligned to IMGT reference sequences to assign V, D and J gene segments. For a sequence to be retained, at least a six-nucleotide match to both a V gene segment and a J gene segment was required. A rearrangement was called productive if the CDR3 had no stop codons and remained in frame with V and J, and every other rearrangement was called non-productive. Following IMGT convention, CDR3 was defined as the stretch from the second conserved V-encoded cysteine to the conserved J-encoded phenylalanine. In an earlier analysis of some 550 of the donors, sequences lacking an unambiguous match to a single V gene segment were excluded. An earlier analysis of some 610 of the donors called V segments functional above 56.7% productive rearrangements and segregating when the between-donor standard deviation exceeded 5%. A statistical classification framework was built to diagnose cytomegalovirus status from the catalog of TCR beta chain sequences. A later analysis assigned V and J genes by comparing TCR nucleotide sequences with IMGT/GENE-DB human TR gene sequences. Using the TCRdist pipeline, a later analysis assigned CDR3 sequences along with most-parsimonious VDJ recombination scenarios. In a later analysis, each TCR beta chain was defined by its CDR3 amino acid sequence together with its V-gene family, and reads without a unique V-gene family were excluded. To address suspected cross-contamination and a sequencing artifact, a later analysis removed over 500 highly shared, low-generation-probability nucleotide sequences. In a later analysis, a clonal expansion index was calculated for each public chain from normalized within-repertoire ranks of inferred template counts. In a later analysis, generation probabilities were computed using a VDJ recombination model fitted to out-of-frame rearrangements, and the results were checked against IGoR. Hypergeometric tests were used in a later analysis to score TCR-TCR, TCR-HLA and TCR-CMV co-occurrence, with a repertoire-size bias correction applied to the TCR pairs. In a later analysis, false discovery rates were estimated by permuting HLA or CMV assignments 20 times. In a later analysis, co-occurring TCRs were grouped using DBSCAN, with TCRdist sequence similarity added in when clustering inside HLA-allele-positive subsets. Co-occurrence clustering excluded repertoires with fewer than 30,000 or more than 120,000 public chains, plus five with anomalous nucleotide sharing. This is the immuneACCESS table as TCRdb keeps it, with only in-frame sequences that have V and J called. A part of the clones is gone; compared with another copy, unresolved V genes explain less than half, and the rest is unexplained. From that table come the V and J calls and clone size; the DNA was used to work out D and trimming. This sample lists 270,000 or so clones; just over 85% were detected once. Almost 4% of the sample belongs to the ten largest clones.

The V and J genes are TRBV4-3 and TRBJ1-3, and possibly TRBD1, on 5 matching bases. Sequenced material: PBMCs. The TCR was taken from a man in his forties or fifties in good health and CMV-seropositive. The nucleotide sequence is given as TGCGCCAGCAGCCAAGATCGGCCTCGGGCTGGGGCCACCATATATTTT. Its protein product is CASSQDRPRAGATIYF.